This record covers a single T cell receptor (beta chain). Germline CDR1 is SGHTA and CDR2 is FQGNSA. This CDR3 is built from 15 residues. V gave up 7 bases and J gave up 4 bases; unmatched junction bases: 7. Original processing notes: Cell counts per sample came from amplifying reference gene primers. Profiling relied on immunoSEQ multiplex PCR, and the TCRdb table lists in-frame clones only, not all of them. Clonal size and the V and J genes are those of that table, whereas D and trimming came from the DNA. The repertoire consists of roughly 100,000 clones, with roughly 89% occurring once and the leading ten covering roughly 3.5%. The data derive from a study of blood T cell repertoires in COVID-19. Study-level information: Samples came from the United States, Italy and Spain, spanning acute and convalescent COVID-19. From T cells, B-cell-depleted T cells, or PBMCs came the material, which was cDNA or gDNA.

The chain carries TRBV7-2 and TRBJ2-6, with 7 bases fitting TRBD2. The TCR originated in a woman in her 70s with acute or convalescent COVID-19. The sequencing sample was made of peripheral blood. The CDR3 sequence: CASIPGGPGANVLTF. The CDR3 nucleotides read TGTGCCAGCATCCCGGGGGGTCCCGGGGCCAACGTCCTGACTTTC.